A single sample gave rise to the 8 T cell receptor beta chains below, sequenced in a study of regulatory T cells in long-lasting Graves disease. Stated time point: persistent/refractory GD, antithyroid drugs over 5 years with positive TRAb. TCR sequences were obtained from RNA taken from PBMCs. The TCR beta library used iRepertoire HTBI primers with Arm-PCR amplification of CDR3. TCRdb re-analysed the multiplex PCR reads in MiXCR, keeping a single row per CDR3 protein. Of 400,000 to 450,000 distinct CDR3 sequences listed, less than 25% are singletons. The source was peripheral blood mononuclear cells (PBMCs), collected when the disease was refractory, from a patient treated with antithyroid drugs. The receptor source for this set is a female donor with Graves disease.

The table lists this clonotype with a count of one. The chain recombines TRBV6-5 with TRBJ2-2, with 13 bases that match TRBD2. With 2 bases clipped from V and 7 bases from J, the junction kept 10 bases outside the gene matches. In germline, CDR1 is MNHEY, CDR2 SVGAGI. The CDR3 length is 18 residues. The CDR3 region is CASSYRSGLAGVSGELFF. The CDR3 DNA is TGTGCCAGCAGTTACAGGAGCGGACTAGCGGGAGTCAGCGGGGAGCTGTTTTTT.

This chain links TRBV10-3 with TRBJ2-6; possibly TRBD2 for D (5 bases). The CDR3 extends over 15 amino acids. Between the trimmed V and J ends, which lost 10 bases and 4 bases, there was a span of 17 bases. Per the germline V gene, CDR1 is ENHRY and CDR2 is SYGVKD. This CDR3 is CATHPGGFGANVLTF. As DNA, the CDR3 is TGTGCCACCCACCCGGGCGGGTTCGGGGCCAACGTCCTGACTTTC.

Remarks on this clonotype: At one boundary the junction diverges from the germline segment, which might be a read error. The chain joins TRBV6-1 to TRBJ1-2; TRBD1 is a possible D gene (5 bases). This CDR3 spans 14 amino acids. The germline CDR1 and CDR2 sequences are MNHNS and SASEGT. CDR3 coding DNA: TGTGCCGGCAGTAAACCGTCCTCCAGGGATGGCTACACCTTC. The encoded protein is CAGSKPSSRDGYTF.

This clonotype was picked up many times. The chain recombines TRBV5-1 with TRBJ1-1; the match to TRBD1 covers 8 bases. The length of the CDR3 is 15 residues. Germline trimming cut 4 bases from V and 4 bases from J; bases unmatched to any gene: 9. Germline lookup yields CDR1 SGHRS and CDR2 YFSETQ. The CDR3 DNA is TGCGCCAGCAGCACCGGACAGGGAGGACGCACTGAAGCTTTCTTT. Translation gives CASSTGQGGRTEAFF.

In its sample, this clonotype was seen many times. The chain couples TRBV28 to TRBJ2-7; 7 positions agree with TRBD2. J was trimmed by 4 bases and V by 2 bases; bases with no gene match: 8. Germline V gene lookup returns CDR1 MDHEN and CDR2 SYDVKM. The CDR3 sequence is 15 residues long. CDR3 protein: CASSLGGSRPYEQYF. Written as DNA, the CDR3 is TGTGCCAGCAGTTTAGGCGGGAGCCGGCCGTACGAGCAGTACTTC.

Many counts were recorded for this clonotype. The CDR3 DNA follows: TGTGCCAGCAGCCTTAGACGGGGTTTGAACACTGAAGCTTTCTTT. Its translation is CASSLRRGLNTEAFF. V is TRBV6-1 and J is TRBJ1-1; D ambiguous. With 6 bases removed from V and 0 bases from J, the gap between germline ends came to 14 bases. Germline lookup yields CDR1 MNHNS and CDR2 SASEGT. The CDR3 totals 15 residues.

CDR3 in DNA: TGTGCCAGCAGCTTAACGACTAGCGGATACCAAGAGACCCAGTACTTC. It codes for CASSLTTSGYQETQYF. The chain links TRBV7-9 to TRBJ2-5; 9 positions agree with TRBD2. Germline lookup yields CDR1 SEHNR and CDR2 FQNEAQ (reference sequence). V lost 2 bases and J lost 0; bases outside the gene matches: 4. CDR3 size: 16 residues. Based on the CDR3 plus reference TRBV7-9 and TRBJ2-5, the full variable domain is DTGVSQNPRHKITKRGQNVTFRCDPISEHNRLYWYRQTLGQGPEFLTYFQNEAQLEKSRLLSDRFSAERPKGSFSTLEIQRTEQGDSAMYLCASSLTTSGYQETQYFGPGTRLLVL.

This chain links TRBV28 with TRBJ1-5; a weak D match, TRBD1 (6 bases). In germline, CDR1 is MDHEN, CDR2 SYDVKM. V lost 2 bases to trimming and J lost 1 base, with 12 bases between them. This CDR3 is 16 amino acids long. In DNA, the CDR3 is TGTGCCAGCAGTTTACCACAGGGTAAAAGCAATCAGCCCCAGCATTTT. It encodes CASSLPQGKSNQPQHF.